The rows below give T cell receptor beta chains drawn from one sample of a study of blood T cell repertoires in COVID-19. Sequencing was performed with immunoSEQ multiplex PCR; in TCRdb, only in-frame clones are kept and a portion is missing. The sample includes about 120,000 clones, approximately 81% of them seen just once. The material sequenced was peripheral blood. These TCRs come from an elderly woman with acute or convalescent COVID-19. The CDR3 runs from the conserved cysteine through the conserved F or W. Each record gives: V gene, J gene, D gene, clone size, CDR3 DNA, CDR3 protein. The D gene is left open where the match is weak. The size field is filled for only some rows; it gives once, few, many or a size class.

>TRBV10-1|TRBJ1-1|NA|NA
TGCGCCAGCAGCGGACAGAGGAACACTGAAGCTTTCTTT
CASSGQRNTEAFF
>TRBV25-1|TRBJ1-2|NA|NA
TGTGCCAGCAGTGAATCGGGCAGGGCCCTCTATGGCTACACCTTC
CASSESGRALYGYTF
>TRBV30|TRBJ1-2|TRBD1|NA
TGTGCCTGGAGTCTAGGACAGGCAGGCTACACCTTC
CAWSLGQAGYTF
>TRBV10-3|TRBJ2-7|NA|NA
TGTGCCATCAGTTCTTCACAGGTAGGGGCCTACGAGCAGTACTTC
CAISSSQVGAYEQYF
>TRBV11-1|TRBJ2-1|TRBD2|NA
TGTGCCAGCAGCCCTAGCGGGGTATACAATGAGCAGTTCTTC
CASSPSGVYNEQFF
>TRBV5-6|TRBJ2-3|TRBD2|NA
TGTGCCAGCAGCTTCACTAGCGGGGCCGGAAATACGCAGTATTTT
CASSFTSGAGNTQYF
>TRBV15|TRBJ2-5|NA|NA
TGTGCCACCAGCAGATCCCCCGCGGAGACCCAGTACTTC
CATSRSPAETQYF
>TRBV2|TRBJ2-1|TRBD2|NA
TGTGCCAGCAGTGGGACTAGCGGGAGTCAGAATGAGCAGTTCTTC
CASSGTSGSQNEQFF
>TRBV21-1|TRBJ1-5|NA|NA
TGTGCCAGCAGCAATACAAGTCACAGCTCCTACAATCAGCCCCAGCATTTT
CASSNTSHSSYNQPQHF
>TRBV19|TRBJ1-2|NA|few
TGTGCCAGTAGTTGGCAAACAGGAGATAACTATGGCTACACCTTC
CASSWQTGDNYGYTF
>TRBV3-1/TRBV3-2|TRBJ2-3|NA|NA
TGTGCCAGCAGCCCACCGACAGACCCTAACCCCAATACGCAGTATTTT
CASSPPTDPNPNTQYF
>TRBV5-5|TRBJ1-4|TRBD1|NA
TGTGCCAGCAGCAAGACAGGGGGGGATGAAAAACTGTTTTTT
CASSKTGGDEKLFF
>TRBV7-9|TRBJ2-5|TRBD2|once
TGTGCCAGCAGCTTACTAGCGGGAGTTGTAGAGACCCAGTACTTC
CASSLLAGVVETQYF
>TRBV3-1/TRBV3-2|TRBJ2-3|TRBD2|NA
TGTGCCAGCGGGATGGGTAGCGGGGGAGATACGCAGTATTTT
CASGMGSGGDTQYF
>TRBV29-1|TRBJ2-1|NA|NA
TGCAGCGTAGCCCGTGCCTACAATGAGCAGTTCTTC
CSVARAYNEQFF
>TRBV18|TRBJ2-3|TRBD2|NA
TGTGCCAGCTCACCACAAGGTGCGGGAGGTCTAAGTCCCTTGGAGCAGTATTTT
CASSPQGAGGLSPLEQYF
>TRBV7-2|TRBJ1-5|NA|few
TGTGCCAGCAGCACGACGACTTCCTTTAGCAATCAGCCCCAGCATTTT
CASSTTTSFSNQPQHF
>TRBV6-2/TRBV6-3|TRBJ1-1|NA|few
TGTGCCAGCAGTTACGCAATGGCGGGGGGAACTGAAGCTTTCTTT
CASSYAMAGGTEAFF
>TRBV18|TRBJ2-1|NA|NA
TGTGCCAGCTCACAAGGGTTCAGGGGATCCTACAATGAGCAGTTCTTC
CASSQGFRGSYNEQFF
>TRBV9|TRBJ1-6|NA|NA
TGTGCCAGCAGCGTACAGGGGTATTCGAATTCACCCCTCCACTTT
CASSVQGYSNSPLHF
>TRBV3-1/TRBV3-2|TRBJ1-1|TRBD1|NA
TGTGCCAGCAGCTTGACAGGGGGCGTCACTGAAGCTTTCTTT
CASSLTGGVTEAFF
>TRBV19|TRBJ2-1|NA|NA
TGTGCCAGTAGTAGGGGGGTCACCTACAATGAGCAGTTCTTC
CASSRGVTYNEQFF
>TRBV7-8|TRBJ1-2|TRBD1|NA
TGTGCCAGCAGCAATTTCCGGGACAGGGGTGGCTACACCTTC
CASSNFRDRGGYTF
>TRBV7-2|TRBJ1-2|NA|NA
TGTGCCAGCAGCTTTGGGGGGTATGGCTACACCTTC
CASSFGGYGYTF
>TRBV28|TRBJ1-2|NA|few
TGTGCCAGCAGACCCGGGGGCTATGGCTACACCTTC
CASRPGGYGYTF
>TRBV3-1/TRBV3-2|TRBJ2-1|TRBD2|once
TGTGCCAGCAGCCAGCCCCTAAGCGGGAGAGTTGGCGATGAGCAGTTCTTC
CASSQPLSGRVGDEQFF
>TRBV2|TRBJ2-7|NA|once
TGTGCCAGCCGTCCTGACACCTACGAGCAGTACTTC
CASRPDTYEQYF
>TRBV4-1|TRBJ1-2|TRBD1|NA
TGCGCCAGCAGCCAAGTTGGGACAGGGGTCGGCTACACCTTC
CASSQVGTGVGYTF
>TRBV6-6|TRBJ2-7|TRBD2|NA
TGTGCCACCGCCCGGACTAGAGCCTACGAGCAGTACTTC
CATARTRAYEQYF
>TRBV7-9|TRBJ2-3|TRBD2|NA
TGTGCCAGCAGCCTACGGACTAGCGGGAGCCCAGATACGCAGTATTTT
CASSLRTSGSPDTQYF
>TRBV18|TRBJ1-5|NA|NA
TGTGCCAGCTCACCAGGGACGGAGGGGCCGCCCCAGCATTTT
CASSPGTEGPPQHF
>TRBV19|TRBJ2-3|TRBD2|NA
TGTGCCAGTAGTGCCGGCTGGGGCGGGAGGACAGATACGCAGTATTTT
CASSAGWGGRTDTQYF
>TRBV19|TRBJ2-1|TRBD1|NA
TGTGCCAGTAGTATGTTGGGACAGGGGTACAATGAGCAGTTCTTC
CASSMLGQGYNEQFF
>TRBV19|TRBJ2-3|NA|NA
TGTGCCAGTAGTACTGTGGCGGGACCCACAAATACGCAGTATTTT
CASSTVAGPTNTQYF
>TRBV28|TRBJ1-3|NA|once
TGTGCCAGCAGTATTTTAGGACAGACAGACGGAAACACCATATATTTT
CASSILGQTDGNTIYF
>TRBV11-2|TRBJ2-5|TRBD2|NA
TGTGCCAGCAGCTTAGATCTAGCGGGGGGGCTAGAGACCCAGTACTTC
CASSLDLAGGLETQYF
>TRBV29-1|TRBJ1-1|TRBD1|NA
TGCAGCGTTGGGAGGACAGGGTGGGGGGACACTGAAGCTTTCTTT
CSVGRTGWGDTEAFF
>TRBV3-1/TRBV3-2|TRBJ2-1|NA|once
TGTGCCAGCAGCCACGGACTGACGGGGTCGGGATACAATGAGCAGTTCTTC
CASSHGLTGSGYNEQFF
>TRBV5-1|TRBJ1-2|NA|few
TGCGCCAGCAGCCCCCAGACAGAAGCTTATGGCTACACCTTC
CASSPQTEAYGYTF
>TRBV10-1|TRBJ1-1|NA|NA
TGCGCCAGCAGCTACAACCGGGAAGGCACTGAAGCTTTCTTT
CASSYNREGTEAFF
>TRBV7-8|TRBJ1-2|NA|NA
TGTGCCAGCAGCTCCAGGGCAGGAAGGGATGGCTACACCTTC
CASSSRAGRDGYTF
>TRBV28|TRBJ2-1|TRBD1|NA
TGTGCCAGCAGGTCAGGGGGTTGGAATGAGCAGTTCTTC
CASRSGGWNEQFF
>TRBV2|TRBJ1-3|NA|once
TGTGCCAGCAGTATCAATCGACTGGACACCATATATTTT
CASSINRLDTIYF
>TRBV2|TRBJ2-1|TRBD1|NA
TGTGCCAGCAGGCGACCAGGGGGTGAGCAGTTCTTC
CASRRPGGEQFF